The entry that follows covers one T cell receptor beta chain sequence. This specimen comes from a study of blood T cell repertoires in COVID-19. Study information: Samples of COVID-19 (acute and convalescent) were obtained from the United States, Italy and Spain. T cells, B-cell-depleted T cells, or PBMCs provided the cDNA or gDNA that served as material.

Authors' analysis steps: Cell counts per sample came from amplifying reference gene primers. Clones were read by immunoSEQ multiplex PCR, and TCRdb kept only the in-frame ones, dropping some. V and J calls and clone size come straight from that table; D and trimming were deduced from the DNA. The sample includes 150,000 to 200,000 clones, about 88% of them seen just once. CDR3 length: 14 amino acids. Germline V CDR1 and CDR2: LGHNT, FRNRAP. V lost 6 bases to trimming and J lost 2 bases, with 13 bases between them. The gene calls are TRBV12-5 and TRBJ1-2; D not certain. The material sequenced was peripheral blood. This TCR was recovered from a man younger than 35 with acute or convalescent COVID-19. The CDR3 nucleotides read TGTGCTAGTGGCTACTTGGGAGGGAACTATGGCTACACCTTC. This translates into CASGYLGGNYGYTF.